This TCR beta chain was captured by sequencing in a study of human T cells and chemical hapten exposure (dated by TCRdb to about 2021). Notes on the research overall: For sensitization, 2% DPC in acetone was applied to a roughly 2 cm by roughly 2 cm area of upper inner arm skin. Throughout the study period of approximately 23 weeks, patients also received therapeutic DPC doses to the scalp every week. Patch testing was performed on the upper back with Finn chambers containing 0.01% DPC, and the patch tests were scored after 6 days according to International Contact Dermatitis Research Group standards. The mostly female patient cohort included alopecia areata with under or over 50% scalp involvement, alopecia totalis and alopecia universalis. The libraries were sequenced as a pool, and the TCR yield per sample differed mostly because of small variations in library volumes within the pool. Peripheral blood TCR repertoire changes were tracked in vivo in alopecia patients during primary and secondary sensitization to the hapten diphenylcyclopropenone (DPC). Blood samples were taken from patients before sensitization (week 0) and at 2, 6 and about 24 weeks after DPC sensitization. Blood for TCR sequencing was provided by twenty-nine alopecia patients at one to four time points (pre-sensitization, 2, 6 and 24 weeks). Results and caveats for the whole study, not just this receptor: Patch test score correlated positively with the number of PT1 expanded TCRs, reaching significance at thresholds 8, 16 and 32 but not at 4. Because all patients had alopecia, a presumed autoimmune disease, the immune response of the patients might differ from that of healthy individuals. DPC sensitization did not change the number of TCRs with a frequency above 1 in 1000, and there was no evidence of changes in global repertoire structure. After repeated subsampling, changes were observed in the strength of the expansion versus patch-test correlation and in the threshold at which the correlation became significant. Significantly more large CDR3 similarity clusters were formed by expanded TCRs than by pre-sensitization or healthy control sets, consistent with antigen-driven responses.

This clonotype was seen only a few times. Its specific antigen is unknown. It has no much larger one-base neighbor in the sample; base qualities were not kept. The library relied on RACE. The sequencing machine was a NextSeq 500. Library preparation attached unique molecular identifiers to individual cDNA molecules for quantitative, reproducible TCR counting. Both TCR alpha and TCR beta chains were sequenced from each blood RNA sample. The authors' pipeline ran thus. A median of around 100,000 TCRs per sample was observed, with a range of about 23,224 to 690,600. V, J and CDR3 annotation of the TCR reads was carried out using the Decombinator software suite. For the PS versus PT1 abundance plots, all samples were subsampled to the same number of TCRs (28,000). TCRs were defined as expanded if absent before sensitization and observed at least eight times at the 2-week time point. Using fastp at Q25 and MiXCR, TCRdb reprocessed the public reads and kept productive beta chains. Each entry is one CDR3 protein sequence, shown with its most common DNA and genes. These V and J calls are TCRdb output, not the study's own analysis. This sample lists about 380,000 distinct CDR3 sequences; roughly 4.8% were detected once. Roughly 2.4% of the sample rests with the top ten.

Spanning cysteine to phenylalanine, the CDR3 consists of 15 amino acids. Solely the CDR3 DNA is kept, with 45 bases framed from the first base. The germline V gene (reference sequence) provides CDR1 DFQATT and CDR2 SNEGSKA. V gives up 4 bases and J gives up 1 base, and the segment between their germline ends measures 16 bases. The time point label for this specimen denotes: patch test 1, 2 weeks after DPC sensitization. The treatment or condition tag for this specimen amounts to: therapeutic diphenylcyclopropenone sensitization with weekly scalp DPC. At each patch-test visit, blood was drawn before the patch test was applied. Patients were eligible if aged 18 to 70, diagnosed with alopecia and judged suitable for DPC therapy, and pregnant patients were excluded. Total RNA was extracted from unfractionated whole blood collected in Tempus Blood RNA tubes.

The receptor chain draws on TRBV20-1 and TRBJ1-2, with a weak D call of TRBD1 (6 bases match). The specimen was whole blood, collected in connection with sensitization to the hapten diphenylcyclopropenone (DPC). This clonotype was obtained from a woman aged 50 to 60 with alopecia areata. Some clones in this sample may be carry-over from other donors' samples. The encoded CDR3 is CSATTPRQVNYGYTF. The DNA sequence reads TGCAGTGCTACAACGCCTAGACAGGTTAACTATGGCTACACCTTC.